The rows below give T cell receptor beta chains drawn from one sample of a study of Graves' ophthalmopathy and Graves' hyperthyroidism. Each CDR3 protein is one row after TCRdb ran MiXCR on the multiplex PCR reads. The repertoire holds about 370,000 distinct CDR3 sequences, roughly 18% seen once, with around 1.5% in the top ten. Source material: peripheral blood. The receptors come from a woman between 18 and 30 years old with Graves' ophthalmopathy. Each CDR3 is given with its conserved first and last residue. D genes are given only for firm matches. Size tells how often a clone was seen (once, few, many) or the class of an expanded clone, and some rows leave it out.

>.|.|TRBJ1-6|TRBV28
TGTGCCAGCAGTTTGCCCCCGTTCCCCTATTCACCCCTCCACTTT
CASSLPPFPYSPLHF
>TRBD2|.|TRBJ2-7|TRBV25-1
TGTGCCAGCAGTGAATATGAACTAGCGGGAGGTTCGTACGAGCAGTACTTC
CASSEYELAGGSYEQYF
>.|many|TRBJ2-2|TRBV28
TGTGCCAGCAGTTTAGCGGGGCACGCGAACACCGGGGAGCTGTTTTTT
CASSLAGHANTGELFF
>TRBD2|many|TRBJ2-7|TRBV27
TGTGCCAGCAGTTTACGACTAGCGGGAGACGGCGAGCAGTACTTC
CASSLRLAGDGEQYF
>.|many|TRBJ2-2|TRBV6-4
TGTGCCAGCAGTGGACAGGAGAACACCGGGGAGCTGTTTTTT
CASSGQENTGELFF
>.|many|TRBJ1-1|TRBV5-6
TGTGCCAGCAGCTTAGGAGGGTACGGTGAAGCTTTCTTT
CASSLGGYGEAFF
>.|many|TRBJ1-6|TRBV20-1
TGCAGTGCTAGAGAGGGGGTCAACTATAATTCACCCCTCCACTTT
CSAREGVNYNSPLHF
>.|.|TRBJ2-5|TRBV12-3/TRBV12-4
TGTGCCAGCAGTTTTGGTCCTACAGGGGGGGAGCAAGAGACCCAGTACTTC
CASSFGPTGGEQETQYF
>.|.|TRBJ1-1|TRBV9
TGTGCCAGCAGCCCCTCCACTTTTCCTGGGGCCCTGAACACTGAAGCTTTCTTT
CASSPSTFPGALNTEAFF
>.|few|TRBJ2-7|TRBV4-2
TGTGCCAGCAGCCAAGATCCGGGTGGGGGGACCTACGAGCAGTACTTC
CASSQDPGGGTYEQYF
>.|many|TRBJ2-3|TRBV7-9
TGTGCCAGCAGCTCCCGGGGGGCCAACACAGATACGCAGTATTTT
CASSSRGANTDTQYF
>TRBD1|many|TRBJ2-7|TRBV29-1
TGCAGCGTTGAAGATCGTGCCAGGGGGCAAATGAACGAGCAGTACTTC
CSVEDRARGQMNEQYF
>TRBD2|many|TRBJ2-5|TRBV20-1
TGCAGTGCTAGAGATGGCGGGCTAGCGGCTTTACAAGAGACCCAGTACTTC
CSARDGGLAALQETQYF
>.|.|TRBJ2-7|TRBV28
TGTGCCAGCAGTCTTAGTGGGGGCGGGAGCGACGAGCAGTACTTC
CASSLSGGGSDEQYF
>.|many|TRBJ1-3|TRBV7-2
TGTGCCAGCAGCCCCCCAGGCGGTAGCTCTGGAAACACCATATATTTT
CASSPPGGSSGNTIYF
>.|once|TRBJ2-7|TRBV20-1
TGCAGTGCTAGAGACGGGGCAGGTCCGGGTGAGCAGTACTTC
CSARDGAGPGEQYF
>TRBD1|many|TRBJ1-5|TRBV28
TGTGCCAGCAGTTTCAGGGGGCAGCTGGATCAGCCCCAGCATTTT
CASSFRGQLDQPQHF
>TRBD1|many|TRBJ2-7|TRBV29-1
TGCAGCGTTGCCCTCAGGACAGGGAACTACGAGCAGTACTTC
CSVALRTGNYEQYF
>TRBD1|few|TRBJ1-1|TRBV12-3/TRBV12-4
TGTGCCAGCAGGGACGGGACAGGGAAATCGGTGAACACTGAAGCTTTCTTT
CASRDGTGKSVNTEAFF
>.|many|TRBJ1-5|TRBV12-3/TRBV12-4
TGTGCCAGCAGTTTTATGGATCAGCCCCAGCATTTT
CASSFMDQPQHF
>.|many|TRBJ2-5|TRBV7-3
TGTGCCAGCAGCTTACAGTGCTTCGGGGGGCCCCAAGAGACCCAGTACTTC
CASSLQCFGGPQETQYF
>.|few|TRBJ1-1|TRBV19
TGTGCCAGTAGTATATTAGGTGCCGCTGAAGCTTTCTTT
CASSILGAAEAFF
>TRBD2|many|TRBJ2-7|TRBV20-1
TGCAGTGCTAACCCTGTAGGAGCGGGGTACTCCTACGAGCAGTACTTC
CSANPVGAGYSYEQYF
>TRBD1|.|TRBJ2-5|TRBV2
TGTGCCAAGGGACAGCAAGAGACCCAGTACTTC
CAKGQQETQYF
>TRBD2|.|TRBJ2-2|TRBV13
TGTGCCAGCAGCCTGGGGGTCCTGACTAGCGGGAGGACCGGGGAGCTGTTTTTT
CASSLGVLTSGRTGELFF
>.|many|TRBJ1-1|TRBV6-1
TGTGCCAGCCAAAGATGGCTGAACACTGAAGCTTTCTTT
CASQRWLNTEAFF
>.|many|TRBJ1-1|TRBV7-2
TGTGCCAGCAACATTATACTGAACACTGAAGCTTTCTTT
CASNIILNTEAFF
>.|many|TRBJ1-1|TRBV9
TGTGCCAGCAGCGTAGATAATCGAGGTGGTACTGAAGCTTTCTTT
CASSVDNRGGTEAFF
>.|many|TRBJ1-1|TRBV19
TGTGCCAGCAGCATCGCACGGAACACTGAAGCTTTCTTT
CASSIARNTEAFF
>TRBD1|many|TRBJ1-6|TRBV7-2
TGTGCCAGCAGCCTAGTGGGGACAGGGGTTGTCGAAGATTCACCCCTCCACTTT
CASSLVGTGVVEDSPLHF
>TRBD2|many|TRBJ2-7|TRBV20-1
TGCAGTGCTTGGGACTACCACTACGAGCAGTACTTC
CSAWDYHYEQYF
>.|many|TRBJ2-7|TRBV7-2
TGTGCCAGCAGCCGATTAAGTGCAGTGAGCTCCTACGAGCAGTACTTC
CASSRLSAVSSYEQYF
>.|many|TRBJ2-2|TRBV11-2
TGTGCCAGCAGCTTCGGGGGAACACCGGTGGAGCTGTTTTTT
CASSFGGTPVELFF
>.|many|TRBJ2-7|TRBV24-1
TGTGCCACCAGTGACACGGCGACAGTCCCCTACGAGCAGTACTTC
CATSDTATVPYEQYF
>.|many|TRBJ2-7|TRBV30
TGTGCCTGGAGTGTAGCAGTGGGCGAGCAGTACTTC
CAWSVAVGEQYF
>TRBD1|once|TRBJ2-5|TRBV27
TGTGCCAGCAGTCCCCTATGGACAGGGGGAAGGGAGACCCAGTACTTC
CASSPLWTGGRETQYF
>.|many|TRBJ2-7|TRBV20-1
TGCAGTGCTAGAGATGGGGCCCTCGTAGAGCAGTACTTC
CSARDGALVEQYF
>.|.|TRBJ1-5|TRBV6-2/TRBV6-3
TGTGCCAGCAGGTTCCTACCCGAGAGGGCCCTCGATCAGCCCCAGCATTTT
CASRFLPERALDQPQHF
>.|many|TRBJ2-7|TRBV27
TGTGCCAGCAGTTCCTTGGCAGGGACCTCCTACGAGCAGTACTTC
CASSSLAGTSYEQYF
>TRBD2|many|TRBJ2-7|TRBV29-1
TGCAGCGTTTCAGGACTAGCGGGAGGCTACGGGCAGTACTTC
CSVSGLAGGYGQYF
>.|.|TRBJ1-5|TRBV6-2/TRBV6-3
TGTGCCAGCAGAATCCGGGACGTACAAGATAGCAATCAGCCCCAGCATTTT
CASRIRDVQDSNQPQHF